These 22 T cell receptor beta chains share one sample of origin, sequenced in a study of T cells in Graves' hyperthyroidism and ophthalmopathy (dated by TCRdb to about 2019). The method was multiplex PCR. The data were produced on an Illumina HiSeq 2000. TCR beta CDR3 regions were amplified from RNA transcripts. The TCR CDR3 was subjected to a first round of RT-PCR using the HTBI primer set and the Qiagen OneStep RT-PCR kit. Clones were called with MiXCR by TCRdb after fastp trimmed the public reads at Q25, and only in-frame beta chains were retained. Identical CDR3 protein sequences are pooled into one entry, listed with their most common genes and DNA. This sample is represented by about 640,000 distinct CDR3 sequences; 13% to 15% of them were singletons. The ten biggest clones cover roughly an eighth of the sample. Sequenced sample: blood. The receptor source for this set is a woman aged 45-65 years with Graves' ophthalmopathy.

Ten or more counts support this clonotype. This chain joins TRBV29-1 and TRBJ1-1; D is perhaps TRBD1 (6 bases). The CDR3 has 11 amino acids. Between the trimmed V and J ends, which lost 6 bases and 4 bases, there was a span of 9 bases. The germline V gene encodes CDR1 SQVTM and CDR2 ANQGSEA. The CDR3 here is CSVAGATEAFF. In DNA form, the CDR3 reads TGCAGCGTGGCAGGGGCCACTGAAGCTTTCTTT.

This clonotype was observed many times. J is TRBJ2-2 and V is TRBV30, with 10 bases lining up with TRBD2. The germline gives CDR1 GTSNPN, CDR2 SVGIG (reference sequence). J lost 5 bases, V lost 5 bases, and 8 bases had no gene match. This CDR3 has 15 residues. CDR3 DNA sequence: TGTGCCTGGGGGCCTAGCGGGAGACGGACCGGGGAGCTGTTTTTT. Encoded protein: CAWGPSGRRTGELFF.

In its sample, this clonotype was seen many times. The genes are TRBV18 and TRBJ1-1; D gene unclear. Trimming pared 0 bases from V and 4 bases from J, leaving 9 bases between. This CDR3 region has 14 residues. The germline V gene has CDR1 KGHSH and CDR2 LQKENI. The DNA for the CDR3 is TGTGCCAGCTCACCACCGATCGGAGGCACTGAAGCTTTCTTT. Its translation is CASSPPIGGTEAFF.

The table lists this clonotype with many counts. This sequence joins TRBV2 and TRBJ1-2; 9 nucleotides line up with TRBD1. V lost 1 base and J lost 3; bases outside the gene matches: 9. The CDR3 is made up of 17 amino acids. Germline V CDR1 and CDR2: SNHLY, FYNNEI. The CDR3 sequence: CASSEVLGQGLDYGYTF. CDR3 nucleotides: TGTGCCAGCAGTGAAGTCCTGGGACAGGGTCTGGACTATGGCTACACCTTC.

This clonotype was seen at least ten times. The chain uses TRBV7-9 and TRBJ2-3, with 9 positions matching TRBD2. The CDR3 length is 17 residues. Germline V gene sequence: CDR1 SEHNR, CDR2 FQNEAQ (reference sequence). Trimming took 3 bases from V and 1 from J; bases not matched to a gene: 8. The CDR3 protein is CASSLGTSMSGTDTQYF. The CDR3 coding sequence is TGTGCCAGCAGCTTGGGGACTAGCATGAGCGGCACAGATACGCAGTATTTT. The full variable domain, rest sourced from reference TRBV7-9 and TRBJ2-3, is DTGVSQNPRHKITKRGQNVTFRCDPISEHNRLYWYRQTLGQGPEFLTYFQNEAQLEKSRLLSDRFSAERPKGSFSTLEIQRTEQGDSAMYLCASSLGTSMSGTDTQYFGPGTRLTVL.

The sample holds many counts of this clonotype. The genes are TRBV7-9 and TRBJ1-2, with D tentatively TRBD1 (5 bases). CDR1 SEHNR and CDR2 FQNEAQ come from the germline V gene (reference sequence). CDR3 length equals 13 residues. V shed 0 bases and J shed 4 bases, with 6 bases lying between them. CDR3 coding DNA: TGTGCCAGCAGCTTAGCGGGGACCTATGGCTACACCTTC. Protein: CASSLAGTYGYTF.

The CDR3 is CASSSDGGNQPQHF. In nucleotides, the CDR3 is TGTGCCAGCTCATCGGACGGAGGCAATCAGCCCCAGCATTTT. The chain is built from TRBV18 and TRBJ1-5; D ambiguous. Trimming removed 5 bases at V and 2 bases at J, with 10 bases between. This CDR3 is 14 amino acids long. CDR1 and CDR2 (germline): KGHSH, LQKENI.

The V and J genes are TRBV3-1 and TRBJ1-1, with D possibly matching TRBD1 (5 bases). The germline V gene has CDR1 LGHDT and CDR2 YNNKEL (reference sequence). This CDR3 has 17 residues. V was trimmed by 0 bases and J by 2 bases, leaving 16 bases between them. In DNA form, the CDR3 reads TGTGCCAGCAGCCAAGATCCGGGCAGGGAGTTAAACACTGAAGCTTTCTTT. Translated: CASSQDPGRELNTEAFF.

This clonotype was seen more than once but under ten times. The chain combines TRBV29-1 with TRBJ2-2; TRBD2 matches at 7 bases. CDR3 length equals 12 residues. CDR1 is SQVTM, CDR2 ANQGSEA, per germline. CDR3 protein: CSSGFSTGELFF. CDR3 nucleotide sequence: TGCAGTAGCGGGTTCAGCACCGGGGAGCTGTTTTTT.

This clonotype was counted at least ten times. The chain links TRBV20-1 to TRBJ2-7, with 8 bases fitting TRBD1. CDR1 and CDR2 from the germline V gene are DFQATT and SNEGSKA (reference sequence). The ends lost 2 bases at V and 2 bases at J; junction bases unmatched: 11. The CDR3 totals 16 residues. CDR3 coding DNA: TGCAGTGCTAGACTTCAGGGGGCCCCTTCTACCTACGAGCAGTACTTC. Amino acids: CSARLQGAPSTYEQYF.

Many counts were recorded for this clonotype. The gene calls are TRBV20-1 and TRBJ1-2, with a possible D match to TRBD1 (5 bases). The V and J ends lost 4 bases and 7 bases respectively, with 13 bases between them. Germline assignment: CDR1 DFQATT and CDR2 SNEGSKA (reference sequence). The CDR3 has 12 residues. The CDR3, as DNA: TGCAGTGCTACGGATGGGGCGCTTGGCTACACCTTC. It codes for CSATDGALGYTF.

The chain carries TRBV10-3 and TRBJ2-1; the match to TRBD1 covers 8 bases. J was trimmed by 2 bases and V by 2 bases; bases with no gene match: 11. This CDR3 is built from 18 residues. Germline CDR1 is ENHRY and CDR2 is SYGVKD. CDR3 DNA sequence: TGTGCCATCAGTGAGGGAAGTTCCGGGACAGGAACCTACAATGAGCAGTTCTTC. Its translation is CAISEGSSGTGTYNEQFF.

This clonotype has at least ten counts. V gene TRBV2 combines with J gene TRBJ2-1; D is ambiguous. V was cut by 1 base and J by 6 bases, with 10 bases left in between. There are 14 residues in the CDR3. Germline V gene data show CDR1 as SNHLY and CDR2 as FYNNEI. As DNA, the CDR3 is TGTGCCAGCAGTGAAGACTTATTGCCCAATGAGCAGTTCTTC. This codes for CASSEDLLPNEQFF.

J is TRBJ2-2 and V is TRBV4-3; TRBD1 matches at 9 bases. The CDR3 totals 14 residues. V lost 4 bases and J lost 7; bases outside the gene matches: 4. Per the germline V gene, CDR1 is LGHNA and CDR2 is YSLEER. CDR3 in DNA: TGCGCCAGCAGCCTACGGACAGGGGACGGGGAGCTGTTTTTT. Its translation: CASSLRTGDGELFF.

This rearrangement joins TRBV28 to TRBJ2-5; D gene uncertain. The CDR3 consists of 11 residues. The germline V and J ends were trimmed by 5 bases and 7 bases, with 8 bases remaining between them. Germline CDR1 MDHEN, CDR2 SYDVKM. CDR3 bases: TGTGCCAGCAGTACCACCGGGACCCAGTACTTC. It is translated as CASSTTGTQYF. Filled out from reference TRBV28 and TRBJ2-5, the complete variable domain reads DVKVTQSSRYLVKRTGEKVFLECVQDMDHENMFWYRQDPGLGLRLIYFSYDVKMKEKGDIPEGYSVSREKKERFSLILESASTNQTSMYLCASSTTGTQYFGPGTRLLVL.

This chain uses TRBV24-1 with TRBJ2-3, with 7 nucleotides matching TRBD2. Germline trimming cut 9 bases from V and 1 base from J; bases unmatched to any gene: 9. The germline V gene has CDR1 KGHDR and CDR2 SFDVKD. This CDR3 is built from 15 residues. This chain's CDR3 is CATESREAGTDTQYF. For the CDR3, the DNA is TGTGCCACCGAATCCCGGGAGGCTGGCACAGATACGCAGTATTTT.

This rearrangement joins TRBV29-1 to TRBJ2-1, with D possibly being TRBD1 (5 bases). The CDR3 length is 10 residues. Germline CDR1 SQVTM, CDR2 ANQGSEA. Trimming pared 5 bases from V and 10 bases from J, leaving 9 bases between. Written as DNA, the CDR3 is TGCAGCGTTTTCCGACAGGAGCAGTTCTTC. The encoded protein is CSVFRQEQFF.

V is TRBV18 and J is TRBJ2-7; 10 positions match TRBD1. There are 15 residues in the CDR3. Germline V gene lookup returns CDR1 KGHSH and CDR2 LQKENI. The V and J ends lost 3 bases and 2 bases, in that order; junction bases with no gene match: 4. CDR3 sequence (DNA): TGTGCCAGCTCACCGGGACAGGGGTCGACCTACGAGCAGTACTTC. Its translation: CASSPGQGSTYEQYF.

This clonotype was seen ten or more times. This chain links TRBV2 with TRBJ2-1, with D possibly being TRBD2 (6 bases). Germline V gene lookup returns CDR1 SNHLY and CDR2 FYNNEI. CDR3 length: 14 residues. V dropped 0 bases and J dropped 4 bases, with 7 bases sitting between them. CDR3 protein: CASSEAGGYNEQFF. CDR3 nucleotide sequence: TGTGCCAGCAGTGAAGCTGGAGGGTACAATGAGCAGTTCTTC. The full variable domain, in which reference TRBV2 and TRBJ2-1 provide the parts outside the CDR3, is EPEVTQTPSHQVTQMGQEVILRCVPISNHLYFYWYRQILGQKVEFLVSFYNNEISEKSEIFDDQFSVERPDGSNFTLKIRSTKLEDSAMYFCASSEAGGYNEQFFGPGTRLTVL.

This clonotype showed up just a few times. The chain links TRBV19 to TRBJ2-7; a weak D match, TRBD2 (5 bases). CDR1 and CDR2 from the germline V gene are LNHDA and SQIVND (reference sequence). The CDR3 sequence is 15 residues long. V lost 4 bases to trimming and J lost 3 bases, with 16 bases between them. CDR3 sequence: CASSRIVVASYEQYF. CDR3 DNA sequence: TGTGCCAGTAGTAGGATTGTGGTAGCGAGCTACGAGCAGTACTTC.

The table lists this clonotype with many counts. The chain uses TRBV11-2 and TRBJ2-1, with no clear D. The CDR3 covers 11 residues. Trimming took 3 bases from V and 15 from J, leaving 12 bases between them. Germline CDR1 reads SGHAT; CDR2 reads FQNNGV. CDR3 bases: TGTGCCAGCAGCTTCGCCTTCACGTGGTTCTTC. Translated: CASSFAFTWFF.

As regards this clonotype: This may arise from a read error, as a much more abundant clone is one base away. V usage is TRBV12-3 or TRBV12-4 and J usage is TRBJ2-7; D might be TRBD1 (6 bases). CDR3 length equals 14 residues. Trimming shortened V by 5 bases and J by 7 bases, and 18 bases separated the two germline ends. The CDR3 DNA reads TGTGCCAGCAGTGGTCAGGGGATCTACAATGAGCAGTACTTC. As protein: CASSGQGIYNEQYF.